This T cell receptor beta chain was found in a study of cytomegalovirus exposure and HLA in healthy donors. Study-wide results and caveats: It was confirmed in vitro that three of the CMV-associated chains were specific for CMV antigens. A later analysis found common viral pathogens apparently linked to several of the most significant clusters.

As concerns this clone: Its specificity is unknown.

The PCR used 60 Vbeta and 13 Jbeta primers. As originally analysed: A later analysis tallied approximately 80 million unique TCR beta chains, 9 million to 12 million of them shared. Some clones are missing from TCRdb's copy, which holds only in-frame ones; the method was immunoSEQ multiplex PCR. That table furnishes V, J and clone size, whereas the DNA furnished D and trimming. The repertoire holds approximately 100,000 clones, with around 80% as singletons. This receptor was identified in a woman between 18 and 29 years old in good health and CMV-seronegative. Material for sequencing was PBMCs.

The CDR3 is CASTRQGGNTIYF. In DNA form, the CDR3 reads TGTGCCAGCACTCGACAGGGGGGAAACACCATATATTTT. This chain joins TRBV28 and TRBJ1-3; 8 bases are shared with TRBD1. V shed 7 bases, J shed 4 bases, and the junction held 3 bases outside the gene matches. Germline values: CDR1 MDHEN, CDR2 SYDVKM. CDR3 length: 13 residues.